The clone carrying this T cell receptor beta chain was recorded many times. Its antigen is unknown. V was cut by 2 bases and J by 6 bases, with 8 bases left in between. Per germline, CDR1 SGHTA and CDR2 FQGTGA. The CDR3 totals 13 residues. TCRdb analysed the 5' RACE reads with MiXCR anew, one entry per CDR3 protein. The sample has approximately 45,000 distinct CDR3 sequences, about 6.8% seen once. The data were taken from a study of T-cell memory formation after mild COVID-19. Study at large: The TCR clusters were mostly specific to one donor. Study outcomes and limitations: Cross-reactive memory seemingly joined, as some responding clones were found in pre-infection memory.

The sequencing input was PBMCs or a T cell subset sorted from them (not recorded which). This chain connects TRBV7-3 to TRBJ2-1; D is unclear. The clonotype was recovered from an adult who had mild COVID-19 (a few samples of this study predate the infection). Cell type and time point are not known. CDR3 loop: CASSLDQFNEQFF. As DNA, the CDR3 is TGTGCCAGCAGCTTAGACCAGTTCAATGAGCAGTTCTTC.